One and the same sample provided the 2 T cell receptor beta chains below, sequenced in a study of regulatory T cells in long-lasting Graves disease. Arm-PCR of CDR3 regions and iRepertoire HTBI primers were used to build TCR beta libraries. MiXCR, applied by TCRdb to the multiplex PCR reads, yields one record per CDR3 protein. The sample carries fewer than 550,000 distinct CDR3 sequences, about 15% recorded once. The time point was: newly diagnosed GD, antithyroid drugs for less than 3 months. After RNA was extracted from PBMCs, the TCR library was made from it. The data were also submitted as part of a second study, on T cells in Graves' hyperthyroidism and ophthalmopathy.

The sequencing used peripheral blood mononuclear cells (PBMCs), collected at new diagnosis, from a patient treated with antithyroid drugs. The receptors were gathered from a woman aged 18-29 years with Graves disease.

V and J are TRBV20-1 and TRBJ2-1; D perhaps matches TRBD2 (6 bases). The length of the CDR3 is 16 residues. Germline CDR1 and CDR2: DFQATT and SNEGSKA (reference sequence). V was cut by 0 bases and J by 0 bases, with 12 bases left in between. The CDR3 loop reads CSARDGRRGSYNEQFF. Written as DNA, the CDR3 is TGCAGTGCTAGAGATGGAAGGAGGGGCTCCTACAATGAGCAGTTCTTC.

In regard to this clonotype: A much bigger clone sits one base away, suggesting this may be a read error. The chain carries TRBV28 and TRBJ2-1, with TRBD2 matching over 16 bases. The CDR3 has 19 residues. Losses at the gene ends were 6 bases for V and 13 bases for J; bases not matched to a gene: 21. The germline V gene encodes CDR1 MDHEN and CDR2 SYDVKM. The CDR3, as DNA: TGTGCCAGCAGCTTAACCCTGGGACTAGCGGGAGGGCCGAGAGAGACCCAGTTCTTC. As protein: CASSLTLGLAGGPRETQFF.